This TCR beta chain came from a study of blood T cell repertoires in COVID-19 (dated by TCRdb to 2018 to 2020). Study-wide context: Samples covering the acute and convalescent phases of COVID-19 were provided by collaborators in the United States, Italy and Spain. The material from the prospective study consisted of cDNA or gDNA derived from T cells, B-cell-depleted T cells, or PBMCs. HLA class I and class II types, where available, came from metadata supplied by the sample provider rather than from assay-based typing. Samples came from the ongoing ImmuneRACE study (first 160 participants) plus 1,254 subjects from 6 global collaborators. Subjects who had been exposed to COVID-19, were actively infected with it, or had recovered from it provided the deeply sampled blood TCRbeta repertoires that made up the dataset. A de-identified subject ID, COVID-19 status, age in years and sex were almost always included in the sample metadata. The repertoires were made available in a free public database intended to serve as a resource for research on the immune response to SARS-CoV-2.

General conclusions and limits of the study: The amount of clinical and demographic metadata varied by source and participant and was provided uncurated.

The immunoSEQ Assay, a bias-controlled multiplex PCR, was used to amplify TCRbeta CDR3 regions from genomic DNA. Per the original workflow: The number of nucleated cells in each sample was estimated by amplification of reference gene primers within the assay. To quantify the absolute abundance of each unique TCRbeta CDR3 rearrangement, sequence reads were collapsed and filtered. For each sample, productive Simpson clonality was calculated as the square root of Simpson's diversity index over productive rearrangements. The table comes from immuneACCESS by way of TCRdb, which keeps in-frame sequences with V and J called. Part of the clones is missing from these tables; in studies checked, under half for an unresolved V gene and the rest for unknown reasons. The DNA gave D and trimming, while V, J and clone size come from that table. The sample table contains around 72,000 clones; only one count was recorded for roughly four fifths of them. The top ten clones comprise about 4.4% of the sample.

A remark on this clone: Its antigen is currently not known. No quality values exist for individual bases; no much larger clone is one base distant.

Collaborating institutions collected whole blood in K2EDTA tubes following their own protocols. For TCRbeta analysis, collaborators shipped samples as frozen whole blood, isolated PBMCs, or DNA extracted from either of those sample types. Reading the germline V gene gives CDR1 SGHNT and CDR2 YENEEA. V and J are trimmed by 5 bases and 1 base, and the gene matches miss 6 bases of the junction. The CDR3 measures 16 amino acids from cysteine to phenylalanine. Left in the record is the CDR3 DNA by itself, 48 bases read in frame from the first base. Material for sequencing was peripheral blood. The TCR sequence derives from an older woman with acute or convalescent COVID-19. Recombination linked TRBV11-3 to TRBJ1-1, and 11 bases in between align with TRBD1. The DNA sequence is TGTGCCAGCAGCCAAGGGACAGGGGGAGGGAACACTGAAGCTTTCTTT. This encodes CASSQGTGGGNTEAFF.